This note documents a single T cell receptor beta chain sequence. Its antigen is unknown. The sample holds no much larger clone one base away, and base qualities are not on file. The data derive from a study of blood T cell repertoires in COVID-19 (dated by TCRdb to the early 2020s). For the study in its entirety: Collaborator samples came from the United States, Italy and Spain and covered acute and convalescent phases of COVID-19. The material from the prospective study consisted of cDNA or gDNA derived from T cells, B-cell-depleted T cells, or PBMCs. The dataset comprised deeply sampled blood TCRbeta repertoires from subjects exposed to, actively infected with, or recovered from COVID-19. Nearly every sample came with metadata listing a de-identified subject ID, COVID-19 status, age in years and sex. Samples were obtained from the ongoing ImmuneRACE study (first 160 participants) and from some 1,200 subjects provided by 6 global collaborators. Where HLA class I and class II types were available, the types were taken from metadata supplied by the sample provider, not from assay-based typing. The repertoires were released in a freely available public database intended as a resource for research on the immune response to SARS-CoV-2.

On the study overall, not on this receptor specifically: The quantity of clinical and demographic metadata differed by source and by participant and was supplied without curation.

The immunoSEQ Assay, a bias-controlled multiplex PCR, was used to amplify TCRbeta CDR3 regions from genomic DNA. In the source study's methods: The number of nucleated cells in each sample was estimated by amplification of reference gene primers within the assay. To quantify the absolute abundance of each unique TCRbeta CDR3 rearrangement, sequence reads were collapsed and filtered. For each sample, productive Simpson clonality was calculated as the square root of Simpson's diversity index across productive rearrangements. TCRdb took over this immuneACCESS table, retaining in-frame rearrangements with V and J assigned. Such tables are incomplete; in checked studies, under half of the missing clones stem from an unresolved V gene, and the remainder is unexplained. Clone size and V and J calls were adopted from that table, with D and trimming inferred from the DNA. This sample has 200,000 to 250,000 clones in its table, and around 88% of those were observed once. Of the sample, roughly 6.3% falls within the top ten clones.

In Seattle, one collaborating source enrolled patients while the infection was active and tracked those patients longitudinally over the course of disease. Each collaborating institution followed its own protocols to collect whole blood in K2EDTA tubes. For TCRbeta analysis, collaborators shipped samples in one of three forms: frozen whole blood, isolated PBMCs, or DNA extracted from either of those sample types. The germline V gene sets CDR1 to ENHRY and CDR2 to SYGVKD. CDR3 length: 15 amino acids, cysteine to phenylalanine. CDR3 DNA only is kept here, 45 bases in frame from base 1. The junction shows trimming of 3 bases on V and 4 bases on J, and the gene matches do not reach 7 bases of it.

This chain is built from TRBV10-3 and TRBJ2-5, and 8 junction bases match TRBD1. The sequenced sample was peripheral blood. The TCR was taken from a woman aged 25 to 39 with COVID-19, enrolled during active disease. CDR3 reads: CAISDFTGGGETQYF. The DNA sequence is TGTGCCATCAGTGATTTCACAGGGGGAGGAGAGACCCAGTACTTC.